This is a list of T cell receptor beta chains from one sample in a study of cytomegalovirus exposure and HLA in healthy donors. The data were produced by immunoSEQ multiplex PCR, yet TCRdb's version contains in-frame clones alone and is incomplete. The table shows 60,000 to 80,000 clones, with less than 70% occurring only once. Sequencing was performed on PBMCs. These receptor sequences come from a man aged 25 to 40 in good health and CMV-seronegative. Each CDR3 is given with its conserved first and last residue. Each record gives: CDR3 protein, CDR3 DNA, J gene, D gene, clone size, V gene. A D gene is named only where the DNA matches it firmly. Clone size appears in some rows only: once, few, many, or a class for an expanded clone.

CDR3 protein: CAWSVNEQYF; CDR3 DNA: TGTGCCTGGAGCGTAAACGAGCAGTACTTC; J gene: TRBJ2-7; D gene: .; clone size: .; V gene: TRBV30
CDR3 protein: CASSLNPASGGETQYF; CDR3 DNA: TGTGCCAGCAGCTTAAATCCCGCTAGCGGGGGTGAGACCCAGTACTTC; J gene: TRBJ2-5; D gene: TRBD2; clone size: .; V gene: TRBV7-2
CDR3 protein: CASGQSTGRNTEAFF; CDR3 DNA: TGTGCCAGCGGGCAGTCGACAGGGAGGAACACTGAAGCTTTCTTT; J gene: TRBJ1-1; D gene: TRBD1; clone size: .; V gene: TRBV2
CDR3 protein: CASSGFGQGEQYF; CDR3 DNA: TGTGCCAGCAGTGGATTCGGACAGGGCGAGCAGTACTTC; J gene: TRBJ2-7; D gene: TRBD1; clone size: .; V gene: TRBV6-1
CDR3 protein: CASSWDRGTEASF; CDR3 DNA: TGTGCCAGCAGTTGGGACAGGGGGACTGAAGCTTCCTTT; J gene: TRBJ1-1; D gene: TRBD1; clone size: .; V gene: TRBV27
CDR3 protein: CASSVDLDEGPYNEQFF; CDR3 DNA: TGTGCCAGCAGCGTAGACCTTGACGAGGGCCCCTACAATGAGCAGTTCTTC; J gene: TRBJ2-1; D gene: .; clone size: .; V gene: TRBV5-8
CDR3 protein: CASSIANPQGVSPLHF; CDR3 DNA: TGTGCCAGCAGCATCGCGAACCCACAGGGTGTCTCACCCCTCCACTTT; J gene: TRBJ1-6; D gene: .; clone size: .; V gene: TRBV7-8
CDR3 protein: CASSLGYGRVNQPQHF; CDR3 DNA: TGTGCCAGCAGCTTAGGTTATGGGAGGGTAAATCAGCCCCAGCATTTT; J gene: TRBJ1-5; D gene: .; clone size: .; V gene: TRBV7-8
CDR3 protein: CASSIAGGEETQYF; CDR3 DNA: TGTGCCAGCAGCATAGCGGGGGGCGAAGAGACCCAGTACTTC; J gene: TRBJ2-5; D gene: TRBD2; clone size: .; V gene: TRBV6-1
CDR3 protein: CASSSGGGSHYEQYF; CDR3 DNA: TGTGCCAGCAGCTCTGGCGGGGGAAGCCACTACGAGCAGTACTTC; J gene: TRBJ2-7; D gene: TRBD2; clone size: .; V gene: TRBV6-5
CDR3 protein: CAISEPGLAAYF; CDR3 DNA: TGTGCCATCAGTGAGCCCGGTCTAGCTGCGTACTTC; J gene: TRBJ2-7; D gene: .; clone size: few; V gene: TRBV10-3
CDR3 protein: CAISGGGSEKLFF; CDR3 DNA: TGTGCCATCAGTGGGGGAGGGAGTGAAAAACTGTTTTTT; J gene: TRBJ1-4; D gene: .; clone size: .; V gene: TRBV10-3
CDR3 protein: CASSVGTSGDYEQYF; CDR3 DNA: TGTGCCAGCAGCGTCGGGACTAGCGGGGACTACGAGCAGTACTTC; J gene: TRBJ2-7; D gene: TRBD2; clone size: .; V gene: TRBV9
CDR3 protein: CASSPGQGAYEQYF; CDR3 DNA: TGCGCCAGCAGCCCCGGACAGGGGGCCTACGAGCAGTACTTC; J gene: TRBJ2-7; D gene: TRBD1; clone size: few; V gene: TRBV5-1
CDR3 protein: CASSRDRRYF; CDR3 DNA: TGTGCCAGCAGTCGGGATAGAAGGTACTTC; J gene: TRBJ2-7; D gene: .; clone size: few; V gene: TRBV2
CDR3 protein: CASSPGGLGSYNEQFF; CDR3 DNA: TGTGCCAGCTCACCTGGGGGACTGGGCTCCTACAATGAGCAGTTCTTC; J gene: TRBJ2-1; D gene: .; clone size: .; V gene: TRBV18
CDR3 protein: CASSYSFGAGGETQYF; CDR3 DNA: TGTGCCAGCAGTTACTCGTTTGGTGCCGGCGGAGAGACCCAGTACTTC; J gene: TRBJ2-5; D gene: .; clone size: .; V gene: TRBV6-5
CDR3 protein: CSVDRTGQGTEAFF; CDR3 DNA: TGCAGCGTTGATCGAACAGGGCAGGGCACTGAAGCTTTCTTT; J gene: TRBJ1-1; D gene: .; clone size: .; V gene: TRBV29-1
CDR3 protein: CASSPDTSGGVYEQYF; CDR3 DNA: TGTGCCAGCAGCCCCGACACTAGCGGGGGGGTCTACGAGCAGTACTTC; J gene: TRBJ2-7; D gene: TRBD2; clone size: .; V gene: TRBV7-2
CDR3 protein: CASSVQGAIGELFF; CDR3 DNA: TGTGCCAGCAGTGTACAGGGGGCTATTGGGGAGCTGTTTTTT; J gene: TRBJ2-2; D gene: TRBD1; clone size: once; V gene: TRBV6-1
CDR3 protein: CASSVGLAGTYEQYF; CDR3 DNA: TGTGCCAGCAGTGTCGGACTAGCGGGGACCTACGAGCAGTACTTC; J gene: TRBJ2-7; D gene: TRBD2; clone size: .; V gene: TRBV6-5
CDR3 protein: CASRAEQGSYEQYF; CDR3 DNA: TGTGCCAGCAGGGCAGAACAGGGCTCCTACGAGCAGTACTTC; J gene: TRBJ2-7; D gene: .; clone size: .; V gene: TRBV2
CDR3 protein: CASSHGIAGGRRDTQYF; CDR3 DNA: TGTGCCAGCAGCCACGGCATAGCGGGGGGGCGGAGGGATACGCAGTATTTT; J gene: TRBJ2-3; D gene: TRBD2; clone size: .; V gene: TRBV4-2
CDR3 protein: CASGGDYPTDTQYF; CDR3 DNA: TGTGCCTCGGGGGGGGACTACCCCACAGATACGCAGTATTTT; J gene: TRBJ2-3; D gene: TRBD2; clone size: few; V gene: TRBV6-5
CDR3 protein: CASSQHQDRDYGYTF; CDR3 DNA: TGTGCCAGCAGCCAACATCAGGACAGGGACTATGGCTACACCTTC; J gene: TRBJ1-2; D gene: TRBD1; clone size: .; V gene: TRBV11-2
CDR3 protein: CASSVVAGATDTQYF; CDR3 DNA: TGTGCCAGCAGCGTAGTAGCGGGGGCCACAGATACGCAGTATTTT; J gene: TRBJ2-3; D gene: TRBD2; clone size: .; V gene: TRBV9
CDR3 protein: CASSQEPGLAGVAFF; CDR3 DNA: TGCGCCAGCAGCCAAGAACCTGGGTTGGCAGGGGTAGCTTTCTTT; J gene: TRBJ1-1; D gene: .; clone size: .; V gene: TRBV4-1
CDR3 protein: CASSVFEQYF; CDR3 DNA: TGTGCCAGCAGTGTATTCGAGCAGTACTTC; J gene: TRBJ2-7; D gene: .; clone size: few; V gene: TRBV2
CDR3 protein: CAWGSGTPHREQFF; CDR3 DNA: TGTGCCTGGGGGTCCGGGACTCCGCATAGGGAGCAGTTCTTC; J gene: TRBJ2-1; D gene: .; clone size: once; V gene: TRBV30
CDR3 protein: CASSVAGDRESYTF; CDR3 DNA: TGTGCCAGCAGCGTAGCTGGGGACAGGGAAAGCTACACCTTC; J gene: TRBJ1-2; D gene: TRBD1; clone size: .; V gene: TRBV9
CDR3 protein: CASSARQGSFGEQFF; CDR3 DNA: TGTGCCAGCAGTGCGCGACAGGGGAGTTTCGGTGAGCAGTTCTTC; J gene: TRBJ2-1; D gene: TRBD1; clone size: few; V gene: TRBV6-1
CDR3 protein: CASRPTGTDPYEQYF; CDR3 DNA: TGTGCCAGCAGGCCTACAGGCACCGACCCTTACGAGCAGTACTTC; J gene: TRBJ2-7; D gene: .; clone size: .; V gene: TRBV6-6
CDR3 protein: CASSNQGYNQPQHF; CDR3 DNA: TGTGCCAGCAGCAACCAGGGTTACAATCAGCCCCAGCATTTT; J gene: TRBJ1-5; D gene: .; clone size: few; V gene: TRBV5-6
CDR3 protein: CASSAPGQGVYEQYF; CDR3 DNA: TGTGCCAGCAGTGCCCCGGGACAGGGGGTGTACGAGCAGTACTTC; J gene: TRBJ2-7; D gene: TRBD1; clone size: few; V gene: TRBV6-5
CDR3 protein: CASRLVHQETQYF; CDR3 DNA: TGTGCCAGCAGGCTAGTCCACCAAGAGACCCAGTACTTC; J gene: TRBJ2-5; D gene: .; clone size: .; V gene: TRBV6-6
CDR3 protein: CASSLTSGHYNEQFF; CDR3 DNA: TGTGCCAGCAGCTTAACTAGCGGGCACTACAATGAGCAGTTCTTC; J gene: TRBJ2-1; D gene: TRBD2; clone size: .; V gene: TRBV7-2
CDR3 protein: CASSSRTPGTEAFF; CDR3 DNA: TGTGCCAGCAGTTCCCGGACTCCTGGAACTGAAGCTTTCTTT; J gene: TRBJ1-1; D gene: .; clone size: .; V gene: TRBV6-5
CDR3 protein: CASSLVSGSPLHF; CDR3 DNA: TGTGCCAGCAGCTTGGTTTCGGGATCACCCCTCCACTTT; J gene: TRBJ1-6; D gene: .; clone size: few; V gene: TRBV5-5
CDR3 protein: CAITLGQGERYEQYF; CDR3 DNA: TGTGCCATCACCCTGGGACAGGGGGAACGCTACGAGCAGTACTTC; J gene: TRBJ2-7; D gene: TRBD1; clone size: .; V gene: TRBV10-3
CDR3 protein: CASNGRGMNTEAFF; CDR3 DNA: TGTGCCAGTAACGGGAGGGGGATGAACACTGAAGCTTTCTTT; J gene: TRBJ1-1; D gene: .; clone size: .; V gene: TRBV19
CDR3 protein: CASSYDLRVGYTF; CDR3 DNA: TGTGCCAGCAGTTACGATCTGCGCGTCGGCTACACCTTC; J gene: TRBJ1-2; D gene: .; clone size: .; V gene: TRBV6-5
CDR3 protein: CATSRDGGTDTQYF; CDR3 DNA: TGTGCCACCAGCAGAGACGGGGGTACAGATACGCAGTATTTT; J gene: TRBJ2-3; D gene: .; clone size: .; V gene: TRBV15
CDR3 protein: CASSQDRGETQYF; CDR3 DNA: TGTGCCAGCAGCCAAGACAGGGGGGAGACCCAGTACTTC; J gene: TRBJ2-5; D gene: TRBD1; clone size: .; V gene: TRBV16